This T cell receptor beta chain was obtained from a study of T cells in Graves' hyperthyroidism and ophthalmopathy. Amplification of TCR beta CDR3 regions was performed using RNA transcripts as template. Initially, a first-round RT-PCR of the TCR CDR3 employed the HTBI primer set. TCRdb re-analysed the multiplex PCR reads in MiXCR, keeping a single row per CDR3 protein. Among about 300,000 distinct CDR3 sequences listed, 13% were seen once. Disease duration under 2 months; hyperthyroidism patients were aged 18 to 65. This clonotype was found many times. A much more abundant neighbour one base away suggests this may be a read error. The V gene lost 4 bases and the J gene lost 0 bases, with 0 bases spanning the gap. CDR1 is SGHVS and CDR2 is FNYEAQ in the germline V gene. The CDR3 covers 11 residues.

The V gene is TRBV7-6, the J gene TRBJ2-5; D call uncertain. This clonotype was sampled from a woman in her 30s with Graves' hyperthyroidism that later progressed to Graves' ophthalmopathy. Sequencing input: blood. The CDR3 here is CASSYQETQYF. The CDR3 DNA follows: TGTGCCAGCAGCTACCAAGAGACCCAGTACTTC.